The present entry profiles one T cell receptor beta chain with its context. Its specificity is unknown. The data are from a study of cytomegalovirus exposure and HLA in healthy donors. In the study overall: Earlier findings included roughly 120 million unique TCR beta sequences obtained from about 170 million T cells. Regarding the study as a whole: In a later analysis, a missense DCLRE1C variant was linked to TCR beta V- and J-gene trimming. CMV antigen specificity was confirmed in vitro for three CMV-associated chains. When presence/absence was analysed, sequencing depth was taken to be roughly uniform across donors.

PCR used 60 Vbeta primers and 13 Jbeta primers. Profiled with immunoSEQ multiplex PCR; TCRdb holds only in-frame clones, not every one. The repertoire holds about 100,000 clones, with 78% as singletons. V lost 3 bases and J 0 bases, leaving 6 bases between the germline ends. The germline V gene encodes CDR1 SEHNR and CDR2 FQNEAQ (reference sequence). The CDR3 loop spans 13 amino acids. Sequenced material: PBMCs. V gene TRBV7-9 combines with J gene TRBJ2-7; D may be TRBD1 (6 bases). The receptor comes from a woman aged 60-75 years in good health and CMV-seronegative. The CDR3 coding sequence is TGTGCCAGCAGCTTGGACAGCTCCTACGAGCAGTACTTC. Protein: CASSLDSSYEQYF.